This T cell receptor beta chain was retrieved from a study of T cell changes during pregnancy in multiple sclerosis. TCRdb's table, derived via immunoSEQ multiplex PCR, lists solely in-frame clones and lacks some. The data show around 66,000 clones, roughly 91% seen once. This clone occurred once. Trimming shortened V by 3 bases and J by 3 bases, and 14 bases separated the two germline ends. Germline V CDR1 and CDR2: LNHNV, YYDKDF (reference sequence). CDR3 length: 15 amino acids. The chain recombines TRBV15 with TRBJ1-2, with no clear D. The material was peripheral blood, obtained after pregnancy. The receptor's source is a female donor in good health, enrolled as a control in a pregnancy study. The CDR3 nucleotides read TGTGCCACCAGCAGTTTCCATGACTTAGACTATGGCTACACCTTC. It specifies CATSSFHDLDYGYTF.